This T cell receptor (beta chain) was sequenced in a study of blood T cells in healthy people across ages. The CDR3 has 13 residues. The V gene end was trimmed by 6 bases and the J gene end by 3 bases; junction bases not matched to a gene: 4. Germline V CDR1 and CDR2: DFQATT, SNEGSKA (reference sequence). Through a sample-barcoded 5' primer and a J-beta primer mix, a second PCR was run for roughly 6 to 11 cycles. TCRdb itself ran the 5' RACE reads through MiXCR, one entry per CDR3 protein. The data contain some 890,000 distinct CDR3 sequences, under 35% of them singletons. These same data were also listed under a study on T cells of mothers and their children. That study adds: Samples were provided by three healthy Caucasian mothers and their six children.

The clonotype comes from a woman aged 40 to 50 in good health. The rearrangement links TRBV20-1 to TRBJ1-1; 10 bases agree with TRBD1. Sequencing input: blood. This CDR3 reads CSAVGTGDTEAFF. In DNA form, the CDR3 reads TGCAGTGCCGTCGGGACAGGGGACACTGAAGCTTTCTTT.